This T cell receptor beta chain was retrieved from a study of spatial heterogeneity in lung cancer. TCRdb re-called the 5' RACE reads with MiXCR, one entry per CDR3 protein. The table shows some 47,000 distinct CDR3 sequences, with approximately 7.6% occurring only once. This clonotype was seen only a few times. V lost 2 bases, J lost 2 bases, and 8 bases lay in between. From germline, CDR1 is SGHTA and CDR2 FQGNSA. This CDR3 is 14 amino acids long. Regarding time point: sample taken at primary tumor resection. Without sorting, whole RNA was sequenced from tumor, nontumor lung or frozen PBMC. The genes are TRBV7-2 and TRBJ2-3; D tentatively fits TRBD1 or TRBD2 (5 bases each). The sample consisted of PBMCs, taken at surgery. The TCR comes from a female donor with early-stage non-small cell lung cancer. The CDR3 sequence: CASSLSGATDTQYF. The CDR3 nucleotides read TGTGCCAGCAGCTTATCCGGGGCCACAGATACGCAGTATTTT.